This TCR beta chain stems from a study of OX40 agonist ivuxolimab in advanced cancers. Looking at the study overall: Patients' therapy was ivuxolimab, an antibody that acts as an agonist of OX40 (CD134). Study conclusions and caveats: Nonresponders included some who also had low normalized T-cell clonal expansion. On average, a greater number of expanded clones characterised CD8+ T cells relative to CD4+.

Turning to this clone: The target antigen is unknown.

TCRdb's table, derived via immunoSEQ multiplex PCR, lists solely in-frame clones and lacks some. Here the sample spans approximately 70,000 clones, roughly nine tenths being singletons. Germline assignment: CDR1 LNHNV and CDR2 YYDKDF (reference sequence). CDR3 length: 19 residues. Trimming stripped 3 bases from V and 6 bases from J, with 26 bases between. This rearrangement joins TRBV15 to TRBJ2-2; possible D gene TRBD1, 6 bases. This TCR was recovered from an adult with an advanced solid tumor such as melanoma, head and neck, liver or kidney cancer. This material consisted of CD4+ or CD8+ T cells sorted from blood, taken in a trial of the OX40 agonist ivuxolimab. The DNA of the CDR3 is TGTGCCACCAGCAGTCTCATCCCCCGGGCAGGGGCTGGTGCCGGGGAGCTGTTTTTT. Amino acids: CATSSLIPRAGAGAGELFF.